The 8 T cell receptor beta chains below were found in one sample sequenced in a study of cytomegalovirus exposure and HLA in healthy donors. With 60 Vbeta and 13 Jbeta primers, the PCR was carried out. TCRdb's copy holds only in-frame clones and misses some; the assay was immunoSEQ multiplex PCR. Listed are 200,000 to 250,000 clones; 1.1% falls within the top ten. Sequencing input: PBMCs. Receptor source: a girl aged 2-15 years in good health and CMV-seropositive.

The chain couples TRBV4-1 to TRBJ2-1; D perhaps matches TRBD2 (6 bases). Germline CDR1 reads MGHRA; CDR2 reads YSYEKL. CDR3 length: 15 amino acids. V lost 4 bases, J lost 2 bases, and 12 bases lay in between. The CDR3 reads CASSRTGVAYNEQFF. CDR3 bases: TGCGCCAGCAGCCGAACGGGGGTTGCCTACAATGAGCAGTTCTTC.

This chain links TRBV6-9 with TRBJ1-2; TRBD1 matches 10 bases. Germline V lookup: CDR1 MNHGY, CDR2 SVAAGI. The V gene end was trimmed by 4 bases and the J gene end by 4 bases; junction bases not matched to a gene: 6. The CDR3 is made up of 15 amino acids. CDR3: CASSWRTGGTYGYTF. The CDR3 coding sequence is TGTGCCAGCAGTTGGCGGACAGGGGGAACCTATGGCTACACCTTC.

The genes are TRBV5-6 and TRBJ1-1; D is possibly TRBD1 (5 bases). The CDR3 totals 12 residues. Trimming pared 4 bases from V and 7 bases from J, leaving 11 bases between. Germline CDR1 SGHDT, CDR2 YYEEEE. The chain's CDR3 is CASSRGGYEAFF. The DNA for the CDR3 is TGTGCCAGCAGCCGCGGGGGTTATGAAGCTTTCTTT.

The J gene is TRBJ1-2, the V gene TRBV7-2; no clear D. The ends were cut back, 3 bases at V and 7 bases at J, with 15 bases in the middle. Looked up from germline, CDR1 is SGHTA and CDR2 is FQGNSA. The CDR3 consists of 14 residues. DNA for the CDR3: TGTGCCAGCAGCTTTCCCCCGGGATGGGTTGGCTACACCTTC. Amino acids: CASSFPPGWVGYTF.

This sequence joins TRBV4-1 and TRBJ1-5; D might be TRBD1 (5 bases). Germline values: CDR1 MGHRA, CDR2 YSYEKL. There are 16 residues in the CDR3. With 0 bases removed from V and 1 base from J, the gap between germline ends came to 10 bases. The CDR3 coding sequence is TGCGCCAGCAGCCAAGATCAGGGTGCGAGCAATCAGCCCCAGCATTTT. Encoded protein: CASSQDQGASNQPQHF.

This chain connects TRBV10-2 to TRBJ1-5, with D possibly matching TRBD1 (6 bases). The CDR3 covers 17 residues. In germline, CDR1 is WSHSY, CDR2 SAAADI. V was pared by 0 bases and J by 3 bases, with 15 bases between. CDR3 nucleotides: TGCGCCAGCAGTGAGTCGGGGGCAGGGGCCCCCAATCAGCCCCAGCATTTT. Translated, it gives CASSESGAGAPNQPQHF.

The rearrangement uses TRBV5-4 and TRBJ1-2; no firm D call. The germline V gene has CDR1 SGHNT and CDR2 YYREEE (reference sequence). Between the trimmed V and J ends, which lost 2 bases and 10 bases, there was a span of 12 bases. This CDR3 has 12 residues. Here the CDR3 reads CASSFFRGDYTF. Here the CDR3 DNA reads TGTGCCAGCAGCTTCTTTCGGGGTGACTACACCTTC.

The chain has TRBV9 and TRBJ1-2; D is perhaps TRBD1 (5 bases). V lost 0 bases and J 5 bases, leaving 11 bases between the germline ends. The germline CDR1 and CDR2 sequences are SGDLS and YYNGEE. There are 14 residues in the CDR3. CDR3 protein: CASSVGTPLYGYTF. In DNA form, the CDR3 reads TGTGCCAGCAGCGTAGGGACACCCCTATATGGCTACACCTTC.